These 23 T cell receptor beta chains originate from one sample sequenced in a study of T cell clones after liver transplantation (dated by TCRdb to between 2018 and 2021). The time point label corresponds to: pre-transplant. The receptor library was made with the immunoSEQ multiplex PCR assay. TCRdb carries this immuneACCESS record with in-frame sequences only. Its versions omit some clonotypes, under half of them owing to an unresolved V gene in the studies checked, with the rest unexplained. The sample data list roughly 70,000 clones, and approximately 80% of these were observed just once. Over 0.45% of the sample belongs to the ten largest clones. The sequencing here drew on CD4+ T cells from blood, taken before liver transplant. The receptors derive from a human donor who received a liver transplant.

This chain joins TRBV6-1 and TRBJ2-7, with D tentatively TRBD1 (7 bases). The length of the CDR3 is 15 residues. The V gene lost 5 bases and the J gene lost 1 base, with 15 bases spanning the gap. Germline CDR1 is MNHNS and CDR2 is SASEGT. CDR3 in amino acids: CASSRSQGGSYEQYF. CDR3 DNA sequence: TGTGCCAGCAGTCGATCCCAGGGGGGATCCTACGAGCAGTACTTC.

This chain connects TRBV6-1 to TRBJ2-7; D may be TRBD2 (5 bases). With 5 bases removed from V and 1 base from J, the gap between germline ends came to 6 bases. This CDR3 comprises 12 residues. CDR1 is MNHNS and CDR2 is SASEGT in the germline V gene. The chain's CDR3 is CASSRGSYEQYF. Here the CDR3 DNA reads TGTGCCAGCAGTCGGGGATCCTACGAGCAGTACTTC.

The chain combines TRBV10-2 with TRBJ2-7; TRBD1 aligns across 9 bases. The V segment lost 10 bases and the J segment 2 bases; nucleotides outside the gene matches: 3. From germline, CDR1 is WSHSY and CDR2 SAAADI. This CDR3 is built from 12 residues. CDR3: CANRDRAYEQYF. In DNA, the CDR3 is TGCGCCAACCGGGACAGGGCCTACGAGCAGTACTTC.

The chain joins TRBV4-1 to TRBJ1-4; D ambiguous. There are 17 residues in the CDR3. CDR1 and CDR2 (germline): MGHRA, YSYEKL. Trimming pared 2 bases from V and 0 bases from J, leaving 13 bases between. CDR3: CASSQPFGRSTNEKLFF. In nucleotides, the CDR3 is TGCGCCAGCAGCCAACCGTTTGGCCGCTCAACTAATGAAAAACTGTTTTTT.

This clone was observed once. This chain joins TRBV5-1 and TRBJ2-7; 7 bases match TRBD2. J lost 1 base, V lost 0 bases, and 4 bases had no gene match. Germline CDR1 SGHRS, CDR2 YFSETQ. The CDR3 is made up of 15 amino acids. Here the CDR3 reads CASSLAGGLSYEQYF. Here the CDR3 DNA reads TGCGCCAGCAGCTTGGCGGGGGGATTGTCCTACGAGCAGTACTTC.

The genes are TRBV5-1 and TRBJ1-2, with 11 positions matching TRBD1. The CDR3 is made up of 17 amino acids. Germline assignment: CDR1 SGHRS and CDR2 YFSETQ. With V trimmed by 4 bases and J by 4 bases, 12 bases remained unmatched. Here the CDR3 DNA reads TGCGCCAGCAGCCGGGGACAGGGGGTCTCGAGGAGCTATGGCTACACCTTC. It codes for CASSRGQGVSRSYGYTF.

The rearrangement joins TRBV7-3 to TRBJ2-2, with no clear D. The V and J ends lost 1 base and 0 bases respectively, with 12 bases between them. The CDR3 has 17 amino acids. CDR1 and CDR2 (germline): SGHTA, FQGTGA. CDR3 DNA: TGTGCCAGCAGCTTAAAAGCTGGCGGCGCGAACACCGGGGAGCTGTTTTTT. This gives the protein CASSLKAGGANTGELFF.

This rearrangement joins TRBV7-2 to TRBJ1-2; perhaps TRBD1 as D (5 bases). Germline V gene data show CDR1 as SGHTA and CDR2 as FQGNSA. This CDR3 is built from 12 residues. The V and J ends lost 5 bases and 5 bases respectively, with 9 bases between them. The CDR3 sequence: CASSIQAYGYTF. The DNA of the CDR3 is TGTGCCAGCAGCATACAGGCTTATGGCTACACCTTC.

J is TRBJ1-5 and V is TRBV19; 7 bases line up with TRBD1. J gave up 3 bases and V 6 bases, and 2 bases lay outside the gene matches. The CDR3 has 13 amino acids. Per the germline V gene, CDR1 is LNHDA and CDR2 is SQIVND (reference sequence). In DNA, the CDR3 is TGTGCCAGTAGCGACAGGGTCAATCAGCCCCAGCATTTT. Translation gives CASSDRVNQPQHF.

The chain joins TRBV19 to TRBJ1-2; D gene uncertain. This CDR3 is built from 14 residues. V shed 3 bases and J shed 4 bases, with 12 bases lying between them. Germline-derived CDR1 and CDR2 are LNHDA and SQIVND (reference sequence). CDR3 region: CASSIRRVTYGYTF. The CDR3 nucleotides are TGTGCCAGTAGTATCCGGCGGGTTACCTATGGCTACACCTTC.

This clone was seen only a few times. The CDR3 here is CASSDGQGDTEAFF. The CDR3 nucleotides read TGTGCCAGCAGTGACGGACAGGGCGACACTGAAGCTTTCTTT. V gene TRBV2 combines with J gene TRBJ1-1; 8 bases align to TRBD1. Germline-derived CDR1 and CDR2 are SNHLY and FYNNEI. After removal of 3 bases from V and 3 bases from J, the junction contained 3 bases not matched to a gene. The CDR3 contains 14 residues.

This chain links TRBV25-1 with TRBJ2-1, with D unclear. The CDR3 consists of 15 residues. The germline gives CDR1 MGHDK, CDR2 SYGVNS. V lost 5 bases, J lost 1 base, and 12 bases lay in between. CDR3 nucleotides: TGTGCCAGCAGTTCCAGCGAACTATCCTACAATGAGCAGTTCTTC. Protein: CASSSSELSYNEQFF.

The chain couples TRBV29-1 to TRBJ1-1, with D tentatively TRBD1 (5 bases). The ends were cut back, 7 bases at V and 3 bases at J, with 15 bases in the middle. Germline lookup yields CDR1 SQVTM and CDR2 ANQGSEA. The CDR3 is 13 amino acids. The CDR3, as DNA: TGCAGCGCTGTGGGGTTGGGGCACACTGAAGCTTTCTTT. It specifies CSAVGLGHTEAFF.

The chain joins TRBV18 to TRBJ2-1; D is undetermined. V was clipped by 4 bases and J by 5 bases, with 3 bases between them. Germline V gene sequence: CDR1 KGHSH, CDR2 LQKENI. This CDR3 has 11 residues. CDR3 in amino acids: CASSRDNEQFF. The CDR3, as DNA: TGTGCCAGCTCACGCGACAATGAGCAGTTCTTC.

The chain combines TRBV4-2 with TRBJ2-5; D gene uncertain. Germline CDR1 is LGHNA and CDR2 is YNFKEQ. CDR3 length: 13 amino acids. V was clipped by 2 bases and J by 5 bases, with 9 bases between them. The CDR3 is CASSQPSEETQYF. Written as DNA, the CDR3 is TGTGCCAGCAGCCAACCCTCGGAGGAGACCCAGTACTTC.

The chain carries TRBV28 and TRBJ2-7; a possible D gene is TRBD1 (7 bases). CDR1 MDHEN and CDR2 SYDVKM come from the germline V gene. The CDR3 runs 15 residues. V was shortened by 6 bases and J by 1 base, with 16 bases between the two germline ends. CDR3 nucleotides: TGTGCCAGCAGCCCCGCGGGGACAGAATCCTACGAGCAGTACTTC. It specifies CASSPAGTESYEQYF.

The chain couples TRBV28 to TRBJ1-3, with a possible D match to TRBD1 (6 bases). The CDR3 loop spans 16 amino acids. V was cut by 6 bases and J by 0 bases, with 15 bases left in between. CDR1 and CDR2 (germline): MDHEN, SYDVKM. CDR3 sequence: CASRPSDRYSGNTIYF. CDR3 bases: TGTGCCAGCAGACCATCGGACAGATACTCTGGAAACACCATATATTTT. Full variable domain (outside the CDR3, taken from reference TRBV28 and TRBJ1-3): DVKVTQSSRYLVKRTGEKVFLECVQDMDHENMFWYRQDPGLGLRLIYFSYDVKMKEKGDIPEGYSVSREKKERFSLILESASTNQTSMYLCASRPSDRYSGNTIYFGEGSWLTVV.

The CDR3 DNA follows: TGTGCCAGCAGTTTACCGGGACAGCCCTACAATGAGCAGTTCTTC. Protein sequence: CASSLPGQPYNEQFF. The rearrangement links TRBV27 to TRBJ2-1; TRBD1 matches 7 bases. Trimming removed 2 bases from V and 2 bases from J; junction bases left unmatched: 3. The CDR3 contains 15 residues. CDR1 is MNHEY and CDR2 is SMNVEV in the germline V gene (reference sequence).

The chain has TRBV19 and TRBJ2-1; tentatively, D is TRBD1 (6 bases). With 1 base removed from V and 14 bases from J, the gap between germline ends came to 15 bases. Germline V gene data show CDR1 as LNHDA and CDR2 as SQIVND (reference sequence). The CDR3 loop spans 13 amino acids. This CDR3 reads CASSIVKDSKKFF. The DNA for the CDR3 is TGTGCCAGTAGTATAGTTAAGGACAGCAAAAAGTTCTTC.

V is TRBV7-2 and J is TRBJ1-1; 7 bases match TRBD1. The junction had 10 bases not matched to a gene; V was cut back by 5 bases and J by 4 bases. This CDR3 has 15 residues. In germline, CDR1 is SGHTA, CDR2 FQGNSA. This CDR3 is CASSPDRDRPTEAFF. CDR3 bases: TGTGCCAGCAGCCCCGACAGGGATCGGCCCACTGAAGCTTTCTTT.

The chain links TRBV9 to TRBJ1-2; the D is unclear. This CDR3 spans 15 amino acids. V lost 4 bases, J lost 2 bases, and 15 bases lay in between. From germline, CDR1 is SGDLS and CDR2 YYNGEE. The CDR3 protein is CASSPSDRYNYGYTF. The CDR3 DNA sequence: TGTGCCAGCAGCCCCTCCGACCGGTACAACTATGGCTACACCTTC. Together with reference TRBV9 and TRBJ1-2, the CDR3 gives the full variable domain: DSGVTQTPKHLITATGQRVTLRCSPRSGDLSVYWYQQSLDQGLQFLIQYYNGEERAKGNILERFSAQQFPDLHSELNLSSLELGDSALYFCASSPSDRYNYGYTFGSGTRLTVV.

This sequence joins TRBV19 and TRBJ1-5, with TRBD1 as a possible D gene (6 bases). CDR3 length equals 18 residues. Trimming shortened V by 5 bases and J by 0 bases, and 20 bases separated the two germline ends. The germline V gene encodes CDR1 LNHDA and CDR2 SQIVND (reference sequence). The CDR3 is CASSPNRVSLSSNQPQHF. CDR3 sequence (DNA): TGTGCCAGTAGTCCGAACAGGGTTTCCCTTTCTAGCAATCAGCCCCAGCATTTT. The variable domain in full, with the rest retrieved from reference TRBV19 and TRBJ1-5, is DGGITQSPKYLFRKEGQNVTLSCEQNLNHDAMYWYRQDPGQGLRLIYYSQIVNDFQKGDIAEGYSVSREKKESFPLTVTSAQKNPTAFYLCASSPNRVSLSSNQPQHFGDGTRLSIL.

The rearrangement links TRBV5-1 to TRBJ1-1; no definite D call. V lost 5 bases and J lost 2, with 10 bases in between. Germline assignment: CDR1 SGHRS and CDR2 YFSETQ. The CDR3 is 13 residues long. The CDR3 here is CASSRGINTEAFF. For the CDR3, the DNA is TGCGCCAGCAGTCGAGGAATAAACACTGAAGCTTTCTTT.